This T cell receptor beta chain emerged from a study of T cells in Graves' hyperthyroidism and ophthalmopathy. This clonotype was found a few times. There were TCR beta CDR3 regions amplified from RNA transcripts. Primed by the HTBI set, a first-round RT-PCR was run on the TCR CDR3. Each CDR3 protein is one row after TCRdb ran MiXCR on the multiplex PCR reads. Of approximately 210,000 distinct CDR3 sequences listed, over 15% were seen once; the top ten hold approximately 50%. The CDR3 covers 14 residues. The germline V gene encodes CDR1 SGHNT and CDR2 YYREEE (reference sequence). With V trimmed by 4 bases and J by 2 bases, 5 bases remained unmatched.

The rearrangement uses TRBV5-4 and TRBJ1-2; 7 nucleotides line up with TRBD1. Sequenced input: blood. This sequence was found in a man in his forties or fifties with Graves' hyperthyroidism. In DNA form, the CDR3 reads TGTGCCAGCAGCGGTACAGGGGAGAACTATGGCTACACCTTC. Amino acids: CASSGTGENYGYTF.